A single sample is the source of the 30 T cell receptor beta chains below, sequenced in a study of siplizumab effects on memory and regulatory T cells. Sequencing was performed with immunoSEQ multiplex PCR; in TCRdb, only in-frame clones are kept and a portion is missing. The sample lists about 40,000 clones, 80% to 90% occurring once. The specimen sequenced was naive CD4+ T cells sorted from blood. Receptors were obtained from a human donor in good health.

This clone was observed once. The chain employs TRBV7-2 and TRBJ1-4; TRBD1 is a possible D gene (5 bases). V lost 6 bases, J lost 0 bases, and 14 bases lay in between. Germline CDR1 reads SGHTA; CDR2 reads FQGNSA. The CDR3 runs to 16 residues. The CDR3 region is CASRFQGGPTNEKLFF. The CDR3 bases are TGTGCCAGCAGATTCCAGGGTGGGCCAACTAATGAAAAACTGTTTTTT.

The chain employs TRBV19 and TRBJ1-2; TRBD1 matches at 12 bases. The germline gives CDR1 LNHDA, CDR2 SQIVND (reference sequence). Trimming at V came to 3 bases and at J to 4 bases, leaving 6 bases not matched to a gene. The CDR3 has 16 residues. This CDR3 is CASSIQGTGGFYGYTF. As DNA, the CDR3 is TGTGCCAGTAGTATTCAAGGGACAGGGGGCTTCTATGGCTACACCTTC.

J is TRBJ2-2 and V is TRBV2, with D maybe TRBD2 (6 bases). The germline CDR1 and CDR2 sequences are SNHLY and FYNNEI. The ends were cut back, 11 bases at V and 8 bases at J, with 18 bases in the middle. The CDR3 length is 13 residues. CDR3 sequence: CAHGEVGQGELFF. CDR3 in DNA: TGTGCCCACGGGGAGGTGGGGCAAGGGGAGCTGTTTTTT.

The chain joins TRBV5-6 to TRBJ2-7; TRBD1 might be the D (5 bases). CDR1 is SGHDT, CDR2 YYEEEE, per germline. The CDR3 has 12 amino acids. Trimming removed 4 bases at V and 3 bases at J, with 8 bases between. CDR3 in DNA: TGTGCCAGCAGCGGCGACAGCTACGAGCAGTACTTC. Protein: CASSGDSYEQYF. The complete variable domain, with remaining parts taken from reference TRBV5-6 and TRBJ2-7, reads DAGVTQSPTHLIKTRGQQVTLRCSPKSGHDTVSWYQQALGQGPQFIFQYYEEEERQRGNFPDRFSGHQFPNYSSELNVNALLLGDSALYLCASSGDSYEQYFGPGTRLTVT.

This chain joins TRBV7-6 and TRBJ2-7; 7 nucleotides line up with TRBD1. Germline V gene lookup returns CDR1 SGHVS and CDR2 FNYEAQ. V gave up 1 base and J gave up 6 bases; unmatched junction bases: 9. The CDR3 consists of 15 residues. CDR3 nucleotide sequence: TGTGCCAGCAGCTTAGACGTAGGGGGCTGGAGCGAGCAGTACTTC. As protein: CASSLDVGGWSEQYF.

This chain uses TRBV11-3 with TRBJ2-3; D not certain. V lost 5 bases and J lost 3, with 9 bases in between. Germline V CDR1 and CDR2: SGHNT, YENEEA. The CDR3 consists of 13 residues. The chain's CDR3 is CASSLRLTDTQYF. The DNA of the CDR3 is TGTGCCAGCAGCCTCCGCTTAACAGATACGCAGTATTTT.

V gene TRBV28 combines with J gene TRBJ1-1; the D gene is possibly TRBD1 (5 bases). The CDR3 consists of 14 residues. The V end lost 2 bases, the J end lost 2 bases, and 9 bases lay between the germline ends. Per the germline V gene, CDR1 is MDHEN and CDR2 is SYDVKM. CDR3 sequence reads: CASSLDGGNTEAFF. As DNA, the CDR3 is TGTGCCAGCAGTTTAGACGGGGGTAACACTGAAGCTTTCTTT.

The chain recombines TRBV14 with TRBJ1-1; D perhaps matches TRBD1 (5 bases). The germline gives CDR1 SGHDN, CDR2 FVKESK. V was pared by 5 bases and J by 1 base, with 8 bases between. The length of the CDR3 is 13 residues. CDR3 residues: CASSTDRNTEAFF. The CDR3 nucleotides are TGTGCCAGCAGCACCGACAGGAACACTGAAGCTTTCTTT. Filled out from reference TRBV14 and TRBJ1-1, the complete variable domain reads EAGVTQFPSHSVIEKGQTVTLRCDPISGHDNLYWYRRVMGKEIKFLLHFVKESKQDESGMPNNRFLAERTGGTYSTLKVQPAELEDSGVYFCASSTDRNTEAFFGQGTRLTVV.

The V call is TRBV6-1, the J call TRBJ2-3; D may correspond to TRBD1 or TRBD2 (5 bases each). Germline lookup yields CDR1 MNHNS and CDR2 SASEGT. The CDR3 loop spans 14 amino acids. V lost 8 bases and J 2 bases, leaving 14 bases between the germline ends. CDR3: CASYSWGSTDTQYF. Here the CDR3 DNA reads TGTGCCAGCTACTCCTGGGGGTCCACAGATACGCAGTATTTT.

This clone occurred once. The V and J genes are TRBV29-1 and TRBJ2-2; 7 positions agree with TRBD1. Germline V gene sequence: CDR1 SQVTM, CDR2 ANQGSEA. With V trimmed by 2 bases and J by 3 bases, 6 bases remained unmatched. CDR3 length: 15 amino acids. CDR3 DNA sequence: TGCAGCGTTGAATATGGGGACAGACACACCGGGGAGCTGTTTTTT. Its translation is CSVEYGDRHTGELFF.

This chain connects TRBV27 to TRBJ2-7, with TRBD1 matching 10 bases. The CDR3 is made up of 14 amino acids. CDR1 is MNHEY, CDR2 SMNVEV, per germline (reference sequence). Germline trimming cut 1 base from V and 7 bases from J; bases unmatched to any gene: 4. The CDR3 bases are TGTGCCAGCAGTTTATTTGGACAGGGGGGAGAGCAGTACTTC. The encoded protein is CASSLFGQGGEQYF.

The chain is built from TRBV5-6 and TRBJ1-2; the D gene is possibly TRBD1 (5 bases). From germline, CDR1 is SGHDT and CDR2 YYEEEE. The CDR3 is 14 amino acids. Trimming took 4 bases from V and 8 from J, leaving 18 bases between them. CDR3 coding DNA: TGTGCCAGCAGCACCGGGACTCCCGGTGGGGGCTACACCTTC. This gives the protein CASSTGTPGGGYTF.

V and J are TRBV5-1 and TRBJ2-3, with 11 bases matching TRBD2. This CDR3 has 16 amino acids. The J segment lost 0 bases and the V segment lost 5 bases, leaving 5 bases of the junction unmatched. Per germline, CDR1 SGHRS and CDR2 YFSETQ. The CDR3, as DNA: TGCGCCAGCAGTTATCTAGCGGGGGGAAGCACAGATACGCAGTATTTT. This codes for CASSYLAGGSTDTQYF.

The gene calls are TRBV5-8 and TRBJ2-5; D might be TRBD2 (6 bases). Germline CDR1 and CDR2: SGHTS and YDEGEE. Between the trimmed V and J ends, which lost 5 bases and 5 bases, there was a span of 16 bases. The CDR3 runs to 14 residues. The DNA for the CDR3 is TGTGCCAGCAGAGACTCCAGCGGAGGGGAGACCCAGTACTTC. This codes for CASRDSSGGETQYF.

This clone showed up just a few times. This chain connects TRBV11-2 to TRBJ1-1; the D is unclear. Germline V gene lookup returns CDR1 SGHAT and CDR2 FQNNGV. The CDR3 totals 12 residues. V lost 2 bases and J 1 base, leaving 2 bases between the germline ends. The CDR3 loop reads CASSLRNTEAFF. The CDR3 DNA reads TGTGCCAGCAGCTTACGGAACACTGAAGCTTTCTTT.

The rearrangement links TRBV27 to TRBJ1-5; tentative D call: TRBD1 (6 bases). Trimming pared 8 bases from V and 3 bases from J, leaving 11 bases between. CDR1 MNHEY and CDR2 SMNVEV come from the germline V gene (reference sequence). The CDR3 is made up of 13 amino acids. CDR3 sequence (DNA): TGTGCCAGCGGGTACAGGGTCAATCAGCCCCAGCATTTT. This sequence encodes CASGYRVNQPQHF.

This sequence joins TRBV11-2 and TRBJ2-5, with D perhaps matching TRBD1 (6 bases). The CDR3 consists of 14 residues. Trimming left V 6 bases short and J 2 bases short, with 13 bases between. Per the germline V gene, CDR1 is SGHAT and CDR2 is FQNNGV. The CDR3 DNA reads as TGTGCCAGCAGTCCTTGGACAGTTCAAGAGACCCAGTACTTC. Its protein product is CASSPWTVQETQYF.

The chain has TRBV20-1 and TRBJ1-1; no definite D call. The CDR3 contains 11 residues. Trimming pared 6 bases from V and 4 bases from J, leaving 9 bases between. The germline CDR1 and CDR2 sequences are DFQATT and SNEGSKA (reference sequence). The CDR3 here is CSAGWTTEAFF. The CDR3 DNA reads as TGCAGTGCAGGGTGGACCACTGAAGCTTTCTTT.

The V gene is TRBV7-3, the J gene TRBJ1-1; 8 nucleotides agree with TRBD1. Germline loops: CDR1 SGHTA, CDR2 FQGTGA. The V segment lost 4 bases and the J segment 6 bases; nucleotides outside the gene matches: 10. CDR3 length equals 15 residues. CDR3 DNA: TGTGCCAGCAGCTCAACGACAGGGGTAAACGCTGAAGCTTTCTTT. This encodes CASSSTTGVNAEAFF. The whole variable domain, filled in from reference TRBV7-3 and TRBJ1-1, reads GAGVSQTPSNKVTEKGKYVELRCDPISGHTALYWYRQSLGQGPEFLIYFQGTGAADDSGLPNDRFFAVRPEGSVSTLKIQRTERGDSAVYLCASSSTTGVNAEAFFGQGTRLTVV.

This clone occurred once. V usage is TRBV18 and J usage is TRBJ2-1; the D is unclear. Per the germline V gene, CDR1 is KGHSH and CDR2 is LQKENI. The CDR3 has 13 residues. V was clipped by 2 bases and J by 5 bases, with 7 bases between them. The CDR3 spells CASSPFPDNEQFF. CDR3 in DNA: TGTGCCAGCTCACCATTCCCGGACAATGAGCAGTTCTTC.

This clone has just one count. V usage is TRBV19 and J usage is TRBJ2-1, with D perhaps TRBD2 (6 bases). V gave up 1 base and J gave up 6 bases, with 19 bases separating them. The CDR3 covers 17 residues. Per the germline V gene, CDR1 is LNHDA and CDR2 is SQIVND (reference sequence). CDR3: CASSIAGTQGPGNEQFF. CDR3 in DNA: TGTGCCAGTAGTATAGCGGGGACTCAAGGACCGGGCAATGAGCAGTTCTTC.

The chain couples TRBV6-5 to TRBJ2-7; 10 nucleotides align to TRBD1. With 8 bases clipped from V and 4 bases from J, the junction kept 8 bases outside the gene matches. The CDR3 is made up of 14 amino acids. In germline, CDR1 is MNHEY, CDR2 SVGAGI. The CDR3, as DNA: TGTGCCAGCGTGAGACAGGGGGCAGGATACGAGCAGTACTTC. Its translation is CASVRQGAGYEQYF.

In DNA form, the CDR3 reads TGTGCCAGCAGCTTAGACAGGGGTTCACCCCTCCACTTT. Its protein is CASSLDRGSPLHF. This rearrangement joins TRBV7-8 to TRBJ1-6, with 7 bases identical to TRBD1. The V gene end was trimmed by 1 base and the J gene end by 9 bases; junction bases not matched to a gene: 0. Germline V gene sequence: CDR1 SGHVS, CDR2 FQNEAQ. The CDR3 totals 13 residues.

The chain joins TRBV6-1 to TRBJ1-5; D not certain. Germline V gene lookup returns CDR1 MNHNS and CDR2 SASEGT. The V gene lost 4 bases and the J gene lost 6 bases, with 10 bases spanning the gap. This CDR3 spans 13 amino acids. The CDR3 nucleotides read TGTGCCAGCAGTGCGACGGAGGGTCAGCCCCAGCATTTT. It is translated as CASSATEGQPQHF.

This clone was detected only once. This sequence joins TRBV28 and TRBJ2-2; D unresolved. V gave up 1 base and J gave up 2 bases, with 8 bases separating them. CDR3 size: 15 residues. CDR1 MDHEN and CDR2 SYDVKM come from the germline V gene. The CDR3 loop is CASSLLDRNTGELFF. In nucleotides, the CDR3 is TGTGCCAGCAGTTTATTAGACCGAAACACCGGGGAGCTGTTTTTT. The variable domain in full, with the rest retrieved from reference TRBV28 and TRBJ2-2, is DVKVTQSSRYLVKRTGEKVFLECVQDMDHENMFWYRQDPGLGLRLIYFSYDVKMKEKGDIPEGYSVSREKKERFSLILESASTNQTSMYLCASSLLDRNTGELFFGEGSRLTVL.

V and J are TRBV11-3 and TRBJ2-3; a possible D gene is TRBD1 (6 bases). The CDR3 contains 15 residues. V was pared by 1 base and J by 6 bases, with 14 bases between. Germline V gene data show CDR1 as SGHNT and CDR2 as YENEEA. CDR3 DNA: TGTGCCAGCAGCTTAGGAATGCAGGGGCTGGATACGCAGTATTTT. It translates to CASSLGMQGLDTQYF. Full variable domain (remainder filled in from reference TRBV11-3 and TRBJ2-3): EAGVVQSPRYKIIEKKQPVAFWCNPISGHNTLYWYLQNLGQGPELLIRYENEEAVDDSQLPKDRFSAERLKGVDSTLKIQPAELGDSAVYLCASSLGMQGLDTQYFGPGTRLTVL.

In nucleotides, the CDR3 is TGTGCCAGCTCACCAGGGGCGAAATGGAACGGGGAGCTGTTTTTT. It encodes CASSPGAKWNGELFF. The V gene is TRBV18, the J gene TRBJ2-2; TRBD1 might be the D (5 bases). Germline CDR1 and CDR2: KGHSH and LQKENI. CDR3 length: 15 residues. Trimming removed 2 bases at V and 7 bases at J, with 14 bases between.

V gene TRBV5-4 combines with J gene TRBJ2-7; either TRBD1 or TRBD2 may supply D (5 bases each). CDR1 SGHNT and CDR2 YYREEE come from the germline V gene (reference sequence). Trimming pared 4 bases from V and 0 bases from J, leaving 11 bases between. The CDR3 extends over 14 amino acids. The CDR3 sequence: CASSPGASSYEQYF. CDR3 DNA: TGTGCCAGCAGCCCCGGGGCGTCCTCCTACGAGCAGTACTTC. Filled out from reference TRBV5-4 and TRBJ2-7, the complete variable domain reads ETGVTQSPTHLIKTRGQQVTLRCSSQSGHNTVSWYQQALGQGPQFIFQYYREEENGRGNFPPRFSGLQFPNYSSELNVNALELDDSALYLCASSPGASSYEQYFGPGTRLTVT.

The chain uses TRBV10-3 and TRBJ2-1; the match to TRBD2 covers 9 bases. There are 15 residues in the CDR3. CDR1 ENHRY and CDR2 SYGVKD come from the germline V gene. V lost 2 bases to trimming and J lost 5 bases; unmatched junction nucleotides: 4. The CDR3 bases are TGTGCCATCAGTGAGAGGGCTAGCGGGGACAATGAGCAGTTCTTC. Translating it yields CAISERASGDNEQFF.

The V and J genes are TRBV5-8 and TRBJ2-5; D possibly corresponds to TRBD1 (6 bases). This CDR3 region has 13 residues. Trimming removed 4 bases at V and 5 bases at J, with 12 bases between. The V gene's germline CDR1 is SGHTS and CDR2 YDEGEE. CDR3 amino acids: CASSTRQVETQYF. The CDR3 nucleotides are TGTGCCAGCAGCACCCGACAGGTGGAGACCCAGTACTTC.